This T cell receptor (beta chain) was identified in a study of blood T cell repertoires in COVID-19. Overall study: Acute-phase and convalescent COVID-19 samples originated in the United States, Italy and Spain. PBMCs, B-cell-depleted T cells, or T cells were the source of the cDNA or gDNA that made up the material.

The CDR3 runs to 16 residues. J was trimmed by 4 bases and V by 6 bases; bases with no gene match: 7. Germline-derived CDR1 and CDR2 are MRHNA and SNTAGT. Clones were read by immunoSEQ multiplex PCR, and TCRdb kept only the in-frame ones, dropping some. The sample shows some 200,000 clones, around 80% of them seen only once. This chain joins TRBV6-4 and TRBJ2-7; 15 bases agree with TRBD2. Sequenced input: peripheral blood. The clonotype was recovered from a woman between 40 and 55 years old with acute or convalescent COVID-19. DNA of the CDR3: TGTGCCAGCAGCCGGACTAGCGGGGGGGCTGTATACGAGCAGTACTTC. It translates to CASSRTSGGAVYEQYF.